The clone carrying this T cell receptor beta chain has just a few counts. The antigen remains undetermined. Expressed TCRB transcripts were sequenced, since all the RNA that had been isolated was reverse transcribed. The average output of naive, central memory and regulatory T cell samples was about 3.57 million reads. Profiling relied on immunoSEQ multiplex PCR, and the TCRdb table lists in-frame clones only, not all of them. The sample consists of around 240,000 clones, over 8.5% of them appearing once. Via the markers CD45RO/CCR7/CD25/CD127/CD95/CD27, stem cell-like memory, regulatory, central memory and naive CD4+ cells were sorted. CDR1 is SGHRS and CDR2 is YFSETQ in the germline V gene. This CDR3 has 14 amino acids. Trimming cost V 0 bases and J 3 bases, with 10 bases left between them. The data derive from a study of beta chain features in type 1 diabetes. At the level of the study: On cell yields, gender and age, patients and healthy donors were similar. Overall study results and limits: Type 1 diabetes patients showed fewer insertions and more deletions at VDJ junctions.

The material sequenced was naive CD4+ T cells from blood. V is TRBV5-1 and J is TRBJ2-7; D perhaps matches TRBD2 (5 bases). The sequence derives from a woman under 30 in good health. CDR3 bases: TGCGCCAGCAGCTTGGGCCTAGCAGACTACGAGCAGTACTTC. This codes for CASSLGLADYEQYF.